This record concerns one T cell receptor (beta chain) sequence. This clone's antigen is unknown. The read ends 3 residues before the CDR3 terminus; that terminus is restored from the germline J gene. V gives up 7 bases and J gives up 0 bases, and the segment between their germline ends measures 13 bases. CDR1 is given as LNHDA and CDR2 as SQIVND, both from the germline V gene (reference sequence). The CDR3 contains 15 residues, cysteine and phenylalanine counted. Shown are 36 bases from within the CDR3, in frame from base 1. This entry belongs to a study of T cells in women clearing cervical HPV infection (dated by TCRdb to 2017 to 2018). Turning to the overall study: Cases were about 25 women with histologically confirmed HPV16-related CIN3 or worse, including a couple of invasive cancers. The controls were around 25 women whose single incident HPV16 infection cleared within 12 months with no development of precancer or cancer. Case blood was taken at the visit when the lesion was first identified, whereas control blood was taken when infection was no longer detected. For cases, the median interval between lesion detection and blood sampling was about 150 days, with an interquartile range of roughly 90 to 200 days. HLA typing was available for only a few women, so HLA type could not be excluded as a confounder. The exploratory proof-of-principle case-control study was nested within the Guanacaste HPV Natural History Study in Costa Rica and compared TCR repertoires across cervical HPV16 outcomes. Cases were matched to controls by age within five years and by the year the sample was collected. Cases had a median age of about 34 years compared with under 40 for controls, and baseline characteristics showed no significant differences between the groups. In the parent cohort, roughly 10,000 women aged 18 or older were enrolled in Guanacaste, Costa Rica, during about 1992 to 1995 and were followed for roughly seven years. As quality controls, five blinded duplicates were added to each group, bringing the total to approximately 60 samples made up of roughly 50 participants and some ten replicates. General study outcomes and caveats: Across sequencing depths, CIN3+ cases showed significantly higher TCR repertoire richness than controls, but evenness did not differ between the groups. By combining richness with V gene abundances, random forest classifiers separated cases from controls with an estimated AUC of around 0.85. T-cell numbers per sample were unknown, so richness differences could reflect varying T-cell content rather than repertoire biology. Because of the cross-sectional design, the study could not determine whether the associations came before infection or resulted from infection, and neither effector/memory subsets nor HPV-specific T cells were isolated. TRBV6-7 relative abundance was lower in cases than in controls (roughly 0.11% versus 0.16%; Bonferroni P = 0.0008).

Every participant had a single incident cervical HPV16 infection, and women with prevalent HPV16 infections were excluded. Cervical HPV DNA was detected by MY09/MY11 PCR and genotyped by dot-blot hybridization. Roughly 15 mL of heparinized blood were centrifuged, and the buffy coat was aliquoted, frozen at -30°C, then stored at -80°C. QIAGEN kits were used to extract genomic DNA from buffy coat specimens. TCR beta CDR3 regions were amplified by multiplex PCR from an average of about 1,300 ng genomic DNA per sample using the immunoSEQ assay. To correct primer bias, the assay used a complete synthetic TCR repertoire to set an amplification baseline. Amplicons were sequenced on the Illumina platform. In the paper's pipeline: Sequence errors were corrected by clustering with frequency ratios and a modified nearest-neighbor algorithm, and the sequences were then analyzed in the immunoSEQ Analyzer using IMGT gene definitions. TCR richness and evenness were averaged over 20 rarefaction repeats at each rarefaction depth, excluding samples with fewer sequences than the depth. Relative abundances of V, D and J genes were compared between groups using Wilcoxon rank sum tests, with FDR correction applied. In the blinded duplicates, the intraclass correlation was about 96% for TCR richness and averaged around 78% across over 65 gene segments. TCRdb limited this immuneACCESS table to in-frame rearrangements with V and J called. A share of clones is missing; checked studies link under half to unresolved V genes, and the rest is unexplained. From that table come the V and J calls and clone size; the DNA was used to work out D and trimming. The sample table on file contains tens of thousands of clones. In total, the top ten clones hold around 7% of the sample.

Input material: blood buffy coat. The origin of this receptor is a woman between 18 and 75 years old with a cervical HPV16 infection that either progressed to CIN3+ or cleared (not recorded which). The chain couples TRBV19 to TRBJ1-5, with the D gene uncertain. CDR3 DNA, as far as it was read: TGTGCCAGTATGGGCGAGGGCTATAGCAATCAGCCC. The encoded protein is CASMGEGYSNQP. From start to end, the CDR3 is CASMGEGYSNQPQHF.